This T cell receptor (beta chain) was profiled in a study of blood T cell repertoires in COVID-19. As for the study in general: Donors in the United States, Italy and Spain gave samples during acute or convalescent COVID-19. PBMCs, B-cell-depleted T cells, or T cells were the source of the cDNA or gDNA that made up the material.

Germline CDR1 KGHSH, CDR2 LQKENI. CDR3 length: 15 residues. The junction had 8 bases not matched to a gene; V was cut back by 3 bases and J by 5 bases. Source study methods: Estimated nucleated cell counts came from reference gene primer amplification. The table came from immunoSEQ multiplex PCR; TCRdb's copy has only in-frame clones and leaves some out. The DNA was the basis for D and trimming; V, J and clone size are from that table. Of under 50,000 clones in the sample, about 86% are singletons; the top ten hold under 5.5%. The rearrangement uses TRBV18 and TRBJ2-7; 9 bases line up with TRBD2. Sequenced sample: peripheral blood. This sequence originates from a man aged 40-49 years with active COVID-19. DNA for the CDR3: TGTGCCAGCTCACCTCTCGCGCCTAGCGGGAACGAGCAGTACTTC. Encoded protein: CASSPLAPSGNEQYF.